Presented here are 31 T cell receptor beta chains from one specimen sequenced in a study of cytomegalovirus exposure and HLA in healthy donors. Sequencing used immunoSEQ multiplex PCR; TCRdb keeps in-frame clones, though not all of them. The sample yields about 49,000 clones, about 90% seen once. The sequenced sample was PBMCs. These receptors were collected from a man younger than 35 in good health and CMV-seronegative.

The V gene is TRBV27, the J gene TRBJ2-1; D is perhaps TRBD2 (5 bases). Trimming took off 5 bases at V and 0 bases at J, with 8 bases between the two ends. The CDR3 totals 14 residues. CDR1 and CDR2 from the germline V gene are MNHEY and SMNVEV (reference sequence). The CDR3 loop reads CASSGTSSYNEQFF. DNA of the CDR3: TGTGCCAGCAGTGGCACTAGCTCCTACAATGAGCAGTTCTTC.

V and J are TRBV28 and TRBJ2-4; 13 bases agree with TRBD2. The CDR3 consists of 18 residues. Germline-derived CDR1 and CDR2 are MDHEN and SYDVKM. Germline trimming cut 3 bases from V and 3 bases from J; bases unmatched to any gene: 8. The CDR3 region has the DNA TGTGCCAGCAGTTTTCCGACTAGCGGGAGGTATGACAAAAACATTCAGTACTTC. It yields the protein CASSFPTSGRYDKNIQYF.

The CDR3 is CASSWDSYNEQFF. The CDR3 coding sequence is TGTGCCAGTAGTTGGGACAGTTACAATGAGCAGTTCTTC. The chain recombines TRBV19 with TRBJ2-1, with 7 nucleotides matching TRBD1. The CDR3 consists of 13 residues. Unmatched junction bases numbered 2, after V lost 5 bases and J lost 4 bases. In germline, CDR1 is LNHDA, CDR2 SQIVND (reference sequence).

The chain links TRBV7-6 to TRBJ1-3; 7 bases agree with TRBD1. Germline loops: CDR1 SGHVS, CDR2 FNYEAQ. After removal of 5 bases from V and 4 bases from J, the junction contained 11 bases not matched to a gene. This CDR3 has 16 residues. The CDR3 sequence is CASSHPRTGVGNTIYF. Here the CDR3 DNA reads TGTGCCAGCAGCCACCCCCGGACAGGAGTGGGAAACACCATATATTTT.

CDR3 nucleotide sequence: TGTGCCAGCAGCTTAGAGAGCAGGGCGGGGAATGAGCAGTTCTTC. Encoded protein: CASSLESRAGNEQFF. The V and J genes are TRBV7-9 and TRBJ2-1, with D perhaps TRBD2 (6 bases). The CDR3 extends over 15 amino acids. Looked up from germline, CDR1 is SEHNR and CDR2 is FQNEAQ (reference sequence). Trimming left V 1 base short and J 7 bases short, with 14 bases between. Full variable domain (remainder filled in from reference TRBV7-9 and TRBJ2-1): DTGVSQNPRHKITKRGQNVTFRCDPISEHNRLYWYRQTLGQGPEFLTYFQNEAQLEKSRLLSDRFSAERPKGSFSTLEIQRTEQGDSAMYLCASSLESRAGNEQFFGPGTRLTVL.

The chain carries TRBV7-3 and TRBJ2-4; TRBD1 might be the D (6 bases). The CDR3 totals 16 residues. Germline CDR1 reads SGHTA; CDR2 reads FQGTGA. The ends were cut back, 5 bases at V and 8 bases at J, with 22 bases in the middle. Written as DNA, the CDR3 is TGTGCCAGCAGCACCCCTTTACCGAGACAGGAGGACATTCAGTACTTC. It encodes CASSTPLPRQEDIQYF. The full variable domain, its missing parts supplied by reference TRBV7-3 and TRBJ2-4, is GAGVSQTPSNKVTEKGKYVELRCDPISGHTALYWYRQSLGQGPEFLIYFQGTGAADDSGLPNDRFFAVRPEGSVSTLKIQRTERGDSAVYLCASSTPLPRQEDIQYFGAGTRLSVL.

The chain joins TRBV28 to TRBJ2-7; maybe TRBD2 (6 bases). Germline CDR1 and CDR2: MDHEN and SYDVKM. This CDR3 spans 14 amino acids. V was trimmed by 6 bases and J by 4 bases, leaving 16 bases between them. CDR3 loop: CASRSPGLAYEQYF. As DNA, the CDR3 is TGTGCCAGCAGGAGCCCGGGACTGGCGTACGAGCAGTACTTC. The whole variable domain, filled in from reference TRBV28 and TRBJ2-7, reads DVKVTQSSRYLVKRTGEKVFLECVQDMDHENMFWYRQDPGLGLRLIYFSYDVKMKEKGDIPEGYSVSREKKERFSLILESASTNQTSMYLCASRSPGLAYEQYFGPGTRLTVT.

The chain is built from TRBV2 and TRBJ2-7; 8 bases are shared with TRBD1. Trimming at V came to 10 bases and at J to 2 bases, leaving 4 bases not matched to a gene. The germline V gene has CDR1 SNHLY and CDR2 FYNNEI. The CDR3 has 12 amino acids. CDR3 nucleotides: TGTGCCATTGGACAGGGCCCCTACGAGCAGTACTTC. This encodes CAIGQGPYEQYF.

The V and J genes are TRBV5-6 and TRBJ2-7; 8 positions agree with TRBD1. The CDR3 spans 14 residues. Trimming removed 4 bases from V and 4 bases from J; junction bases left unmatched: 7. The germline V gene has CDR1 SGHDT and CDR2 YYEEEE. The CDR3 loop is CASSPTGAEYEQYF. The CDR3 nucleotides are TGTGCCAGCAGCCCGACAGGGGCCGAATACGAGCAGTACTTC. The whole variable domain, remainder taken from reference TRBV5-6 and TRBJ2-7, is DAGVTQSPTHLIKTRGQQVTLRCSPKSGHDTVSWYQQALGQGPQFIFQYYEEEERQRGNFPDRFSGHQFPNYSSELNVNALLLGDSALYLCASSPTGAEYEQYFGPGTRLTVT.

This chain joins TRBV6-5 and TRBJ2-5, with TRBD1 matching 7 bases. CDR1 and CDR2 from the germline V gene are MNHEY and SVGAGI. Trimming removed 0 bases from V and 5 bases from J; junction bases left unmatched: 6. The CDR3 length is 15 residues. The CDR3 sequence is CASSYSTGFDETQYF. The CDR3 DNA reads TGTGCCAGCAGTTACTCGACAGGGTTTGATGAGACCCAGTACTTC.

The sample holds one count of this clone. The chain combines TRBV30 with TRBJ1-3; D unclear. Trimming cost V 0 bases and J 7 bases, with 13 bases left between them. The length of the CDR3 is 14 residues. Germline V gene sequence: CDR1 GTSNPN, CDR2 SVGIG (reference sequence). The CDR3 bases are TGTGCCTGGAGTGTAGCAGGCACCCGGAACACCATATATTTT. Amino acids: CAWSVAGTRNTIYF.

The rearrangement uses TRBV7-2 and TRBJ1-3; 8 nucleotides agree with TRBD1. CDR1 and CDR2 (germline): SGHTA, FQGNSA. With V trimmed by 4 bases and J by 0 bases, 2 bases remained unmatched. The CDR3 is 15 amino acids. The CDR3 DNA sequence: TGTGCCAGCAGCTCTGGGACAGGCTCTGGAAACACCATATATTTT. It codes for CASSSGTGSGNTIYF.

The chain is built from TRBV11-2 and TRBJ2-1, with TRBD2 identical over 8 bases. The germline CDR1 and CDR2 sequences are SGHAT and FQNNGV. V shed 0 bases and J 6 bases; nucleotides not matched to a gene: 4. This CDR3 region has 15 residues. The CDR3 nucleotides are TGTGCCAGCAGCTTAGACCTAGCGGGTAGCAATGAGCAGTTCTTC. Its translation is CASSLDLAGSNEQFF.

The rearrangement links TRBV28 to TRBJ2-2; the match to TRBD2 covers 7 bases. CDR3 size: 16 residues. CDR1 MDHEN and CDR2 SYDVKM come from the germline V gene. After removal of 3 bases from V and 7 bases from J, the junction contained 11 bases not matched to a gene. The CDR3 is CASSFVQRDKGGELFF. CDR3 bases: TGTGCCAGCAGTTTTGTTCAGCGGGATAAAGGCGGGGAGCTGTTTTTT. The full variable domain, rest sourced from reference TRBV28 and TRBJ2-2, is DVKVTQSSRYLVKRTGEKVFLECVQDMDHENMFWYRQDPGLGLRLIYFSYDVKMKEKGDIPEGYSVSREKKERFSLILESASTNQTSMYLCASSFVQRDKGGELFFGEGSRLTVL.

The chain joins TRBV10-3 to TRBJ2-1; 7 bases are a match to TRBD1. CDR3 size: 16 residues. The V and J ends lost 2 bases and 4 bases, in that order; junction bases with no gene match: 8. The germline gives CDR1 ENHRY, CDR2 SYGVKD. As DNA, the CDR3 is TGTGCCATCAGTGAGACCCAGGGGGAAATTTACAATGAGCAGTTCTTC. Encoded protein: CAISETQGEIYNEQFF.

V gene TRBV5-3 combines with J gene TRBJ1-3; D might be TRBD1 (6 bases). TRBV5-3 is an ORF for which the function is uncertain. The CDR3 sequence is 15 residues long. Trimming shortened V by 4 bases and J by 3 bases, and 14 bases separated the two germline ends. The DNA of the CDR3 is TGTGCCAGAAGCCAACGGGGGGCGAATGGAAACACCATATATTTT. This codes for CARSQRGANGNTIYF.

The chain combines TRBV27 with TRBJ2-7; 13 nucleotides line up with TRBD2. V lost 4 bases, J lost 3 bases, and 3 bases stayed unmatched. This CDR3 is built from 15 residues. Germline values: CDR1 MNHEY, CDR2 SMNVEV (reference sequence). The CDR3 is CASSSWTSGGYEQYF. CDR3 in DNA: TGTGCCAGCAGTTCGTGGACTAGCGGGGGCTACGAGCAGTACTTC.

This chain uses TRBV6-5 with TRBJ2-1, with TRBD1 matching over 9 bases. The CDR3 extends over 15 amino acids. J lost 7 bases, V lost 5 bases, and 9 bases had no gene match. Germline-derived CDR1 and CDR2 are MNHEY and SVGAGI. The CDR3 nucleotides are TGTGCCAGCAGTCAGGGACAGGGTGATTGGAATGAGCAGTTCTTC. It codes for CASSQGQGDWNEQFF.

This rearrangement joins TRBV12-5 to TRBJ2-2; TRBD1 agrees at 7 bases. The CDR3 sequence is 20 residues long. With 6 bases clipped from V and 2 bases from J, the junction kept 21 bases outside the gene matches. Germline V gene data show CDR1 as LGHNT and CDR2 as FRNRAP. CDR3 residues: CASGSQQQGSQFLNTGELFF. The CDR3, as DNA: TGTGCTAGTGGCTCACAACAACAGGGGAGTCAGTTCCTCAACACCGGGGAGCTGTTTTTT.

This chain links TRBV19 with TRBJ2-3, with 7 bases fitting TRBD1. CDR1 LNHDA and CDR2 SQIVND come from the germline V gene (reference sequence). With 4 bases clipped from V and 2 bases from J, the junction kept 12 bases outside the gene matches. This CDR3 is built from 17 residues. The CDR3 region is CASSTILTGSPTDTQYF. CDR3 in DNA: TGTGCCAGTAGTACCATCTTGACAGGGAGTCCCACAGATACGCAGTATTTT. Filled out from reference TRBV19 and TRBJ2-3, the complete variable domain reads DGGITQSPKYLFRKEGQNVTLSCEQNLNHDAMYWYRQDPGQGLRLIYYSQIVNDFQKGDIAEGYSVSREKKESFPLTVTSAQKNPTAFYLCASSTILTGSPTDTQYFGPGTRLTVL.

The CDR3 bases are TGTGCCAGCAGCGCCGACAGGGGGCCCTACGAGCAGTACTTC. Amino acids: CASSADRGPYEQYF. V and J are TRBV9 and TRBJ2-7, with 10 positions matching TRBD1. Germline assignment: CDR1 SGDLS and CDR2 YYNGEE. CDR3 size: 14 residues. V lost 3 bases to trimming and J lost 2 bases; unmatched junction nucleotides: 2.

The CDR3 region is CASTGGRQGAIRRGTEAFF. CDR3 nucleotides: TGTGCCAGCACTGGCGGACGGCAGGGGGCGATAAGAAGGGGAACTGAAGCTTTCTTT. V and J are TRBV28 and TRBJ1-1; 8 nucleotides agree with TRBD1. From germline, CDR1 is MDHEN and CDR2 SYDVKM. The ends lost 7 bases at V and 5 bases at J; junction bases unmatched: 24. The CDR3 consists of 19 residues.

Written as DNA, the CDR3 is TGTGCCAGCAGTTTTGGACTAGCGGGAGGGCCGGTGCAGTACTTC. It is translated as CASSFGLAGGPVQYF. This sequence joins TRBV13 and TRBJ2-7, with 15 bases identical to TRBD2. The junction had 9 bases not matched to a gene; V was cut back by 6 bases and J by 9 bases. Germline V gene sequence: CDR1 PRHDT, CDR2 FYEKMQ (reference sequence). The CDR3 totals 15 residues. Drawing the rest from reference TRBV13 and TRBJ2-7, the complete variable domain is AAGVIQSPRHLIKEKRETATLKCYPIPRHDTVYWYQQGPGQDPQFLISFYEKMQSDKGSIPDRFSAQQFSDYHSELNMSSLELGDSALYFCASSFGLAGGPVQYFGPGTRLTVT.

The chain's CDR3 is CASSELGSGRGEETQYF. CDR3 nucleotide sequence: TGTGCCAGCAGTGAACTAGGGAGCGGGAGAGGAGAAGAGACCCAGTACTTC. The chain carries TRBV6-1 and TRBJ2-5, with TRBD2 matching 8 bases. Germline values: CDR1 MNHNS, CDR2 SASEGT. This CDR3 is built from 17 residues. V lost 2 bases to trimming and J lost 3 bases; unmatched junction nucleotides: 11.

The chain is built from TRBV6-1 and TRBJ1-1; no clear D gene. Germline V gives CDR1 MNHNS, CDR2 SASEGT. V lost 4 bases to trimming and J lost 2 bases, with 11 bases between them. The CDR3 sequence is 14 residues long. The CDR3 nucleotides read TGTGCCAGCAGTGTTTTGGGCCAAAACACTGAAGCTTTCTTT. The encoded protein is CASSVLGQNTEAFF.

This sequence joins TRBV10-1 and TRBJ2-7; D might be TRBD1 (6 bases). V lost 6 bases and J lost 2, with 8 bases in between. Germline V gene lookup returns CDR1 WNHNN and CDR2 SYGVQD (reference sequence). This CDR3 has 12 residues. Here the CDR3 reads CASSGTTYEQYF. The DNA for the CDR3 is TGCGCCAGCAGCGGGACAACCTACGAGCAGTACTTC.

The rearrangement joins TRBV18 to TRBJ2-3; TRBD1 aligns across 8 bases. CDR1 KGHSH and CDR2 LQKENI come from the germline V gene. This CDR3 contains 18 residues. Losses at the gene ends were 2 bases for V and 0 bases for J; bases not matched to a gene: 10. The DNA of the CDR3 is TGTGCCAGCTCACCAAGTTTTGGGACAGGAGAAAGCACAGATACGCAGTATTTT. As protein: CASSPSFGTGESTDTQYF.

The chain recombines TRBV30 with TRBJ2-7; 8 bases match TRBD1. Germline V lookup: CDR1 GTSNPN, CDR2 SVGIG (reference sequence). This CDR3 has 13 residues. Trimming removed 4 bases from V and 5 bases from J; junction bases left unmatched: 7. The CDR3 nucleotides are TGTGCCTGGAAACGACAGGGGAACCACGAGCAGTACTTC. It specifies CAWKRQGNHEQYF.

V and J are TRBV25-1 and TRBJ1-2; a possible D gene is TRBD1 (5 bases). Trimming removed 5 bases at V and 4 bases at J, with 11 bases between. The CDR3 is 13 residues long. From germline, CDR1 is MGHDK and CDR2 SYGVNS. As DNA, the CDR3 is TGTGCCAGCAGTCAAACCAGGGCCTATGGCTACACCTTC. It is translated as CASSQTRAYGYTF.

The chain has TRBV7-2 and TRBJ2-7; D remains ambiguous. V was shortened by 2 bases and J by 2 bases, with 7 bases between the two germline ends. Germline V gene sequence: CDR1 SGHTA, CDR2 FQGNSA. The CDR3 contains 13 residues. For the CDR3, the DNA is TGTGCCAGCAGCTTATCCAGTCCCTACGAGCAGTACTTC. Protein sequence: CASSLSSPYEQYF.

V usage is TRBV13 and J usage is TRBJ1-2; 7 nucleotides match TRBD1. CDR3 length equals 12 residues. The V gene's germline CDR1 is PRHDT and CDR2 FYEKMQ (reference sequence). The J segment lost 7 bases and the V segment lost 3 bases, leaving 2 bases of the junction unmatched. The DNA of the CDR3 is TGTGCCAGCAGCTTGAGGGGGCCTGGCTACACCTTC. It codes for CASSLRGPGYTF. Together with reference TRBV13 and TRBJ1-2, the CDR3 gives the full variable domain: AAGVIQSPRHLIKEKRETATLKCYPIPRHDTVYWYQQGPGQDPQFLISFYEKMQSDKGSIPDRFSAQQFSDYHSELNMSSLELGDSALYFCASSLRGPGYTFGSGTRLTVV.